These 10 T cell receptor beta chains were sequenced from one sample in a study of blood T cell repertoires in COVID-19. Profiling relied on immunoSEQ multiplex PCR, and the TCRdb table lists in-frame clones only, not all of them. The sample lists fewer than 350,000 clones, roughly nine tenths occurring once. The sequencing input was PBMCs or T cells enriched from blood (not recorded which). Receptors were obtained from a woman in her forties who had recovered from COVID-19.

The gene calls are TRBV9 and TRBJ1-1, with TRBD1 matching over 7 bases. Per the germline V gene, CDR1 is SGDLS and CDR2 is YYNGEE. The CDR3 spans 17 residues. J gave up 3 bases and V 0 bases, and 11 bases lay outside the gene matches. The CDR3 loop reads CASSVGVDRSYHTEAFF. CDR3 nucleotide sequence: TGTGCCAGCAGCGTAGGGGTGGACAGGTCTTATCACACTGAAGCTTTCTTT.

This CDR3 is CASSVSLEAEAFF. Here the CDR3 DNA reads TGTGCCAGCAGCGTAAGTTTAGAGGCTGAAGCTTTCTTT. The chain combines TRBV9 with TRBJ1-1; D is unclear. The CDR3 loop spans 13 amino acids. Germline V lookup: CDR1 SGDLS, CDR2 YYNGEE. The ends were cut back, 1 base at V and 6 bases at J, with 10 bases in the middle. The complete variable domain, with remaining parts taken from reference TRBV9 and TRBJ1-1, reads DSGVTQTPKHLITATGQRVTLRCSPRSGDLSVYWYQQSLDQGLQFLIQYYNGEERAKGNILERFSAQQFPDLHSELNLSSLELGDSALYFCASSVSLEAEAFFGQGTRLTVV.

The gene calls are TRBV9 and TRBJ2-2; D might be TRBD2 (7 bases). V dropped 4 bases and J dropped 7 bases, with 14 bases sitting between them. This CDR3 contains 14 residues. From germline, CDR1 is SGDLS and CDR2 YYNGEE. The CDR3 DNA is TGTGCCAGCAGCACTCAGGGGAGGGACGGGGAGCTGTTTTTT. Its protein product is CASSTQGRDGELFF.

J is TRBJ2-1 and V is TRBV7-9; TRBD2 is a possible D gene (5 bases). Per germline, CDR1 SEHNR and CDR2 FQNEAQ (reference sequence). The V end lost 5 bases, the J end lost 0 bases, and 14 bases lay between the germline ends. This CDR3 is built from 16 residues. CDR3 sequence reads: CASSPVAISSYNEQFF. For the CDR3, the DNA is TGTGCCAGCAGCCCTGTAGCGATTAGCTCCTACAATGAGCAGTTCTTC.

The chain carries TRBV7-2 and TRBJ2-7; maybe TRBD2 (5 bases). V dropped 3 bases and J dropped 2 bases, with 11 bases sitting between them. The germline CDR1 and CDR2 sequences are SGHTA and FQGNSA. The CDR3 contains 14 residues. Here the CDR3 reads CASSFSGLTYEQYF. The CDR3 nucleotides read TGTGCCAGCAGCTTCTCGGGGTTGACCTACGAGCAGTACTTC.

The CDR3 reads CASSQAGGAEAFF. Written as DNA, the CDR3 is TGTGCCAGCAGCCAAGCAGGAGGGGCTGAAGCTTTCTTT. The rearrangement uses TRBV3-1 (or the pseudogene TRBV3-2) and TRBJ1-1; a possible D gene is TRBD1 (5 bases). The germline V gene encodes CDR1 LGHDT and CDR2 YNNKEL (reference sequence). This CDR3 has 13 residues. V dropped 1 base and J dropped 6 bases, with 9 bases sitting between them.

The chain has TRBV7-2 and TRBJ2-1, with 7 bases fitting TRBD2. The V segment lost 5 bases and the J segment 3 bases; nucleotides outside the gene matches: 7. Germline CDR1 is SGHTA and CDR2 is FQGNSA. The CDR3 loop spans 15 amino acids. The CDR3 nucleotides are TGTGCCAGCAGCCCATTGGGGGGGTTCTACAATGAGCAGTTCTTC. This translates into CASSPLGGFYNEQFF.

The chain joins TRBV4-3 to TRBJ2-1, with D tentatively TRBD1 (7 bases). This CDR3 has 15 amino acids. V was trimmed by 0 bases and J by 10 bases, leaving 16 bases between them. Germline lookup yields CDR1 LGHNA and CDR2 YSLEER. The CDR3 region has the DNA TGCGCCAGCAGCCAAGATCGCCAGGGGGGACGAGAGCAGTTCTTC. This codes for CASSQDRQGGREQFF.

The chain joins TRBV6-5 to TRBJ2-3, with D possibly TRBD1 on 5 matching bases. Germline CDR1 is MNHEY and CDR2 is SVGAGI. This CDR3 region has 14 residues. Trimming removed 0 bases at V and 4 bases at J, with 8 bases between. CDR3 sequence reads: CASSYSQGSDTQYF. DNA for the CDR3: TGTGCCAGCAGTTACTCGCAGGGTTCAGATACGCAGTATTTT.

In this sample, this clone turned up once. The chain employs TRBV4-1 and TRBJ1-4; 7 bases match TRBD1. The V gene end was trimmed by 0 bases and the J gene end by 0 bases; junction bases not matched to a gene: 1. Germline V gene sequence: CDR1 MGHRA, CDR2 YSYEKL. The CDR3 loop spans 16 amino acids. CDR3 sequence reads: CASSQEGQTTNEKLFF. CDR3 in DNA: TGCGCCAGCAGCCAAGAGGGACAGACAACTAATGAAAAACTGTTTTTT.